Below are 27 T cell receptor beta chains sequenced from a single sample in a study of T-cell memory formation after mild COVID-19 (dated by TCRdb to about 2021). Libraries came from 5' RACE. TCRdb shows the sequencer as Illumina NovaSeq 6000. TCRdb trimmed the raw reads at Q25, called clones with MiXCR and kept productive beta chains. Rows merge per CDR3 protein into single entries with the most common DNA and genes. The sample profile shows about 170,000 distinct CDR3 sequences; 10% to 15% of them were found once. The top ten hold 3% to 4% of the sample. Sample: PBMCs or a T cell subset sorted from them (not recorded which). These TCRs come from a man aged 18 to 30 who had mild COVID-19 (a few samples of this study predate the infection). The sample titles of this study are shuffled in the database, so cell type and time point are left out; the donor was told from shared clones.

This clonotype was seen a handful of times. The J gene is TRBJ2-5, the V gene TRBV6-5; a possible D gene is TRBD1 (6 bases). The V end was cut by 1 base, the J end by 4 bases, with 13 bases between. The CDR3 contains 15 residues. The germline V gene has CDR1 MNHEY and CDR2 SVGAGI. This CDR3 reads CASSYWGHRRETQYF. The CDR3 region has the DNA TGTGCCAGCAGTTACTGGGGGCACAGGAGAGAGACCCAGTACTTC.

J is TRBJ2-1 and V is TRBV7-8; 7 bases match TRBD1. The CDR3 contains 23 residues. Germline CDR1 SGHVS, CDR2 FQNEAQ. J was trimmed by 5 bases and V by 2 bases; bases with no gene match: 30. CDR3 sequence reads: CASSLKGQRSRLEYGPRDNEQFF. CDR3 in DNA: TGTGCCAGCAGCTTAAAGGGACAGCGAAGCAGATTGGAGTACGGACCTAGGGACAATGAGCAGTTCTTC. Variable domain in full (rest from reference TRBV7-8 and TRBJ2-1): GAGVSQSPRYKVAKRGQDVALRCDPISGHVSLFWYQQALGQGPEFLTYFQNEAQLDKSGLPSDRFFAERPEGSVSTLKIQRTQQEDSAVYLCASSLKGQRSRLEYGPRDNEQFFGPGTRLTVL.

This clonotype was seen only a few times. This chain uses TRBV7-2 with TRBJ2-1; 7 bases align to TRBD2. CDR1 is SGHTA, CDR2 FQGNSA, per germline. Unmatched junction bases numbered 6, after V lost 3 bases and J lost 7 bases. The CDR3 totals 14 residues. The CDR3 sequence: CASSLGSGVNEQFF. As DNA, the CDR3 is TGTGCCAGCAGCTTGGGGAGCGGGGTAAATGAGCAGTTCTTC.

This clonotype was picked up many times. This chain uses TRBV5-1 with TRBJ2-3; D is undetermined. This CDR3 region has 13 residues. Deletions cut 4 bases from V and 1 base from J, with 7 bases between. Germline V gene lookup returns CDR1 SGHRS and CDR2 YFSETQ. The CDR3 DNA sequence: TGCGCCAGCAGCCAAACAGGCACAGATACGCAGTATTTT. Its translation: CASSQTGTDTQYF.

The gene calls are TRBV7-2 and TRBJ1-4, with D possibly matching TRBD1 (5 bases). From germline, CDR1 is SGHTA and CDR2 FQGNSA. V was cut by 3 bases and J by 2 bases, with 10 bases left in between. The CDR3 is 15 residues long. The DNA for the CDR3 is TGTGCCAGCAGCTTGACAGCTTCTACTAATGAAAAACTGTTTTTT. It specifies CASSLTASTNEKLFF.

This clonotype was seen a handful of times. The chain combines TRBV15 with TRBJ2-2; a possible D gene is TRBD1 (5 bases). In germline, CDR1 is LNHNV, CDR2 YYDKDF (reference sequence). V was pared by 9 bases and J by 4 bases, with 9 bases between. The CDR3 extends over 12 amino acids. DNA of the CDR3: TGTGCCACGGGGCCGACCACCGGGGAGCTGTTTTTT. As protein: CATGPTTGELFF.

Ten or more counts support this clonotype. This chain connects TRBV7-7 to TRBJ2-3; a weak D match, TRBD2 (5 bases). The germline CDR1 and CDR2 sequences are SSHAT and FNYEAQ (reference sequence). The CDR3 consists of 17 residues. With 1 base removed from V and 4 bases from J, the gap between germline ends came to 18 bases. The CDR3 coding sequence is TGTGCCAGCAGCTTAGGGGCTTTAGGGAGCGGCGCAGATACGCAGTATTTT. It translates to CASSLGALGSGADTQYF. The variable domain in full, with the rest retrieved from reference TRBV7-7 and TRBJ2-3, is GAGVSQSPRYKVTKRGQDVTLRCDPISSHATLYWYQQALGQGPEFLTYFNYEAQPDKSGLPSDRFSAERPEGSISTLTIQRTEQRDSAMYRCASSLGALGSGADTQYFGPGTRLTVL.

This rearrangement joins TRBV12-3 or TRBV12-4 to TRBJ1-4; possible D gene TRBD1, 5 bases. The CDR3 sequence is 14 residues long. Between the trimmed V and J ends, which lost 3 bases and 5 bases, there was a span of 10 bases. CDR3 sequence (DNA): TGTGCCAGCAGTTTGTGGGGGTCCAATGAAAAACTGTTTTTT. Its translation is CASSLWGSNEKLFF.

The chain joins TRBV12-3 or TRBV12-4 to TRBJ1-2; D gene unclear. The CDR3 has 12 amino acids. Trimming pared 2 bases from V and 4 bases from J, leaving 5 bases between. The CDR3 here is CASSLPFYGYTF. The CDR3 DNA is TGTGCCAGCAGTTTACCCTTCTATGGCTACACCTTC.

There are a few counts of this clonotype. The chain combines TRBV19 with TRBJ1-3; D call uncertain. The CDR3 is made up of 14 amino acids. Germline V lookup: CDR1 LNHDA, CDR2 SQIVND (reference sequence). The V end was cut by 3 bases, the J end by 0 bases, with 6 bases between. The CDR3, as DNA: TGTGCCAGTAGTATCGGTTCCTCTGGAAACACCATATATTTT. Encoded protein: CASSIGSSGNTIYF.

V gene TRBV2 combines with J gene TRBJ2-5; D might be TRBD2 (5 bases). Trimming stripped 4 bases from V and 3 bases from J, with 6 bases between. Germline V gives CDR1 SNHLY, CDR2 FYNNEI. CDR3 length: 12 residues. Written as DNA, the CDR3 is TGTGCCAGCAGTGTGAGGGAAGAGACCCAGTACTTC. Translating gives CASSVREETQYF.

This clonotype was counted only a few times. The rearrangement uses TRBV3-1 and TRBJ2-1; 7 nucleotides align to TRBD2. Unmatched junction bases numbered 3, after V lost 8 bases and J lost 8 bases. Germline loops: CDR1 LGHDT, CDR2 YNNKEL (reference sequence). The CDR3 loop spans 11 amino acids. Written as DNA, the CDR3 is TGTGCCAGCCGGGGGGTAGATGAGCAGTTCTTC. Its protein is CASRGVDEQFF.

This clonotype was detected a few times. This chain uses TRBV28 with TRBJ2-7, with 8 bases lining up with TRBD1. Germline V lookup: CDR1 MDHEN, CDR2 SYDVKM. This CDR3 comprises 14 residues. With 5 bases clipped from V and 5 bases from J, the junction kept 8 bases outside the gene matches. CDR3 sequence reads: CASSIGQGTNEQYV. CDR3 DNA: TGTGCCAGCAGTATAGGACAGGGCACTAACGAGCAGTACGTC.

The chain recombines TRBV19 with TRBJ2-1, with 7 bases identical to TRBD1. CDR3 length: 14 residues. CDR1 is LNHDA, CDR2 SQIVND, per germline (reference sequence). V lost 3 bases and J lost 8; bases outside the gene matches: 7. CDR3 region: CASSMGQRTHEQFF. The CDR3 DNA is TGTGCCAGTAGTATGGGACAGCGTACTCATGAGCAGTTCTTC.

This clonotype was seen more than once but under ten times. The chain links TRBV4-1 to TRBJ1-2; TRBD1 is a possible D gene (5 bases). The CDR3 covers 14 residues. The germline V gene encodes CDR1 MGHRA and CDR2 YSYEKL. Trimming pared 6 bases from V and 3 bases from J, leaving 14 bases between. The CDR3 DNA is TGCGCCAGCAGGGCGAAAGGGGCTGACTATGGCTACACCTTC. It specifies CASRAKGADYGYTF.

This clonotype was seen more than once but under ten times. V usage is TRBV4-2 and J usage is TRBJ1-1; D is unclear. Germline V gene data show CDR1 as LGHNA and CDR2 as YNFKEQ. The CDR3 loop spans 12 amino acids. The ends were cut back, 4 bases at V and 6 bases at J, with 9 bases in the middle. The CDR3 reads CASSRMTAEAFF. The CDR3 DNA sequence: TGTGCCAGCAGCCGGATGACGGCTGAAGCTTTCTTT.

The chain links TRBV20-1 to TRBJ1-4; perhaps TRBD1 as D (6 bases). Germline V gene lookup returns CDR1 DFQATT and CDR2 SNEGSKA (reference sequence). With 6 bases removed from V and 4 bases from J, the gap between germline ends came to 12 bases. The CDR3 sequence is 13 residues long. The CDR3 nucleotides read TGCAGTGCCCCCGACAGGAATAATGAAAAACTGTTTTTT. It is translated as CSAPDRNNEKLFF.

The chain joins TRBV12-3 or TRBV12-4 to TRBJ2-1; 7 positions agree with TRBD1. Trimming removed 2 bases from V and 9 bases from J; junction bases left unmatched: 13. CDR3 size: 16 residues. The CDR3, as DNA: TGTGCCAGCAGTTTAAGGCCGTGGGCAGGGGGTGGTGAGCAGTTCTTC. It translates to CASSLRPWAGGGEQFF.

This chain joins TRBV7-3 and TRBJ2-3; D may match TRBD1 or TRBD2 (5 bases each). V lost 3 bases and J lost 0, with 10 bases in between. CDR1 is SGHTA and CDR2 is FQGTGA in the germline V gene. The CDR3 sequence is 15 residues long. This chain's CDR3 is CASSFGATSTDTQYF. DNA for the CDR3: TGTGCCAGCAGCTTCGGGGCTACTAGCACAGATACGCAGTATTTT.

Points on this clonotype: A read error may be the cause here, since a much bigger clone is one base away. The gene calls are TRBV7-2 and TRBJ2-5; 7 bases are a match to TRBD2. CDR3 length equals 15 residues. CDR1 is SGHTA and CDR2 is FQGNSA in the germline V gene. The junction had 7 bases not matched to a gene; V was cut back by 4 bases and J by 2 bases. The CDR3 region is CASSSDQGGQETQYF. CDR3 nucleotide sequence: TGTGCCAGCAGCTCAGATCAGGGAGGGCAAGAGACCCAGTACTTC. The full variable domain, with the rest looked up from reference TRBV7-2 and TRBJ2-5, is GAGVSQSPSNKVTEKGKDVELRCDPISGHTALYWYRQSLGQGLEFLIYFQGNSAPDKSGLPSDRFSAERTGGSVSTLTIQRTQQEDSAVYLCASSSDQGGQETQYFGPGTRLLVL.

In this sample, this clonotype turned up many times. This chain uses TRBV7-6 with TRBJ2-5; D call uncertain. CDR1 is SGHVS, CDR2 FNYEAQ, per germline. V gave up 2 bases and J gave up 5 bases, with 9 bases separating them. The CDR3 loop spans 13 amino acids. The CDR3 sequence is CASSLRDVETQYF. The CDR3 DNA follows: TGTGCCAGCAGCTTAAGGGATGTCGAGACCCAGTACTTC.

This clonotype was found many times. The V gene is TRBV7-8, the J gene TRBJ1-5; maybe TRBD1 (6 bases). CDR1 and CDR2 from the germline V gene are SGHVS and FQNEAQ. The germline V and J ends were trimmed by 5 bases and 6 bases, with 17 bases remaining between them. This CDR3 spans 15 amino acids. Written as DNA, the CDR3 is TGTGCCAGCAGCGATACAGGGAGGGCGGCTCAGCCCCAGCATTTT. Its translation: CASSDTGRAAQPQHF.

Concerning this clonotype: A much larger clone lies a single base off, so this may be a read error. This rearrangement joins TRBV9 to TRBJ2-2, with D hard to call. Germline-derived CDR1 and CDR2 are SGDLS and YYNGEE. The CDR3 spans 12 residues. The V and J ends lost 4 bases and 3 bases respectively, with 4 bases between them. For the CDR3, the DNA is TGTGCCAGCAGCCCCCACACCGGGGAGCTGTTTTTT. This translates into CASSPHTGELFF.

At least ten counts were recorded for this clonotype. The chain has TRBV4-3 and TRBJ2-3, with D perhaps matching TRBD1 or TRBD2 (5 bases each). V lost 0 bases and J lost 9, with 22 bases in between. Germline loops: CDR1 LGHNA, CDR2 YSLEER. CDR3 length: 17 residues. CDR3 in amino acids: CASSQDWGTGLGETQYF. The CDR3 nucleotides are TGCGCCAGCAGCCAAGATTGGGGGACGGGGCTAGGGGAGACGCAGTATTTT.

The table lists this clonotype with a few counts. CDR3 amino acids: CATSRDREPANYGYTF. In DNA, the CDR3 is TGTGCCACCAGCAGGGACAGGGAACCGGCTAACTATGGCTACACCTTC. The chain employs TRBV15 and TRBJ1-2, with 8 positions matching TRBD1. This CDR3 has 16 residues. Germline V gene sequence: CDR1 LNHNV, CDR2 YYDKDF (reference sequence). Trimming took 3 bases from V and 0 from J; bases not matched to a gene: 6.

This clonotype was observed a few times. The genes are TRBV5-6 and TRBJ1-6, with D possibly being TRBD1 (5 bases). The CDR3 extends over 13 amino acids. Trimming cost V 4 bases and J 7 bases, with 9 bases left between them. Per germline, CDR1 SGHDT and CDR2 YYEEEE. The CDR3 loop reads CASSPRGNSPLHF. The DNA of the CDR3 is TGTGCCAGCAGCCCGAGGGGAAATTCACCCCTCCACTTT. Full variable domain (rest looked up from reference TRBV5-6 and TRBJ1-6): DAGVTQSPTHLIKTRGQQVTLRCSPKSGHDTVSWYQQALGQGPQFIFQYYEEEERQRGNFPDRFSGHQFPNYSSELNVNALLLGDSALYLCASSPRGNSPLHFGNGTRLTVT.

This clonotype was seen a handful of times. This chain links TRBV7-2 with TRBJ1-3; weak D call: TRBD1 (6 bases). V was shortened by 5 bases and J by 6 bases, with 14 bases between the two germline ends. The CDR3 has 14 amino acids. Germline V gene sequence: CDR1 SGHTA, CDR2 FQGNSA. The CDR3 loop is CASSPQGIVNTIYF. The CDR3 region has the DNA TGTGCCAGCAGCCCACAGGGAATCGTAAACACCATATATTTT.